This T cell receptor (beta chain) came from a study of long-term antiretroviral therapy in people with HIV (dated by TCRdb to the early 2020s). About the full investigation: The earliest samples were collected approximately a decade before the 2015 WHO recommendation for immediate ART, a period when ART was typically delayed until CD4 counts fell. This retrospective serial study examined whether starting ART and sustained HIV suppression were associated with changes in the composition and diversity of the TRB repertoire in peripheral blood. Of the roughly 31 participants with HIV, 10 to 11 were female. No cross-contamination during QIAcube processing was seen in test extractions of a monoclonal T-cell line run alongside around 31 polyclonal samples. The cohort contributed over 150 cryopreserved PBMC samples from 30 adults with confirmed HIV infection, collected serially over a mean of around 6 years (range 1-12). The paper as a whole reports these results and caveats: Narrower CDR3 length ranges were observed in HIV repertoires than in controls, and an antigen-experienced repertoire with only a slight naive shift after ART was suggested by the network structure. The repertoire was dominated across all time points by expanded TRB clones identified before ART initiation, although this dominance was seen to fluctuate and to decrease in many PLHIV after ART. Starting ART was linked to a significant rise in TRB diversity, yet even after long-term ART the diversity remained significantly lower than in transplant donor controls. Limited PBMC availability meant only the TCR beta chain was sequenced, without alpha chain pairing. The samples were dated from the mid-2000s to the late 2010s, and the ART regimens that were used may be less effective than current ART regimens. Because pre-ART samples had limited cell numbers, profiling was done on unsorted PBMC rather than on sorted CD4+ and CD8+ T cells. No data were available on ART adherence, viral resistance or therapy changes, limiting inferences about post-ART repertoire changes.

To note about this clone: Its target antigen remains unknown. One base away there is no much larger clone; base qualities are not given.

Participants were included only if at least one PBMC sample before ART initiation and at least two post-ART samples were available. Every participant with HIV received treatment in the United States of America. Cryopreserved samples of roughly 0.95-10 million PBMC were thawed and washed before DNA extraction. At the time of the earliest PBMC sample, participants with HIV were aged between 23 and 54 years. Each participant contributed PBMC samples from 1-4 timepoints before ART initiation and 2-8 timepoints after ART initiation, with a median of 7 samples. Serial HIV viral load, CD4+ T-cell count, ART history and demographic data were obtained for every participant. Using a Qiagen kit on a QIAcube, genomic DNA was extracted from unsorted PBMC, with samples processed in batches of 12. The immunoSEQ hsTCRB v3.0 assay was used at survey level resolution to sequence the TRB variable region. The target sequencing depth for TRB was about 40,000-50,000 T-cell genomes per sample. An Illumina MiSeq with a v3 150-cycle kit was used to sequence the pooled TRB libraries. The authors processed their data as follows. Repertoire analysis was run in R within a reproducible Nextflow workflow that covered QC, data transformation and analysis. LymphoSeq2, an R package for exploring AIRR-Seq data, was used to implement the custom analyses. Several samples yielding fewer than 5000 total TRB sequences were excluded, leaving approximately 200 analyzed HIV repertoires. Among the 180 to 200 HIV repertoires that were kept, 59 were collected before ART initiation and 120 to 140 were collected after ART initiation. Each repertoire was downsampled to 5000 TRB nucleotide sequences, and summary statistics were averaged across 100 downsampling iterations. Only TRB sequences with CDR3 regions of at least seven amino acids were retained for analysis. Two measures captured diversity: a Shannon entropy-derived clonality score and the Gini coefficient. In repertoire networks, the top 5000 CDR3 amino acid sequences were linked whenever an edit distance of one separated two sequences. For TRB CDR3 amino acid sequences, antigen specificity groups and MHC restriction were predicted with GLIPH2. To flag known associations with CMV, EBV, HIV or tissue antigens, CDR3 amino acid sequences were compared against VDJdb and McPAS-TCR. Pre-ART, post-ART and control groups were compared with Wilcoxon signed-rank tests and Holm-Bonferroni correction. TCRdb re-hosts the immuneACCESS table, in-frame sequences only. Its copies lack some clones; in the studies checked, an unresolved V gene accounts for under half of them, and the cause for the rest is not known. That table gives V, J and clone size, and the DNA gave D and trimming. A total of 20,000 to 25,000 clones appear in this sample, approximately 88% of them only once. In total, the top ten clones hold around 8.3% of the sample.

V and J lose 1 base and 0 bases, and a span of 7 bases separates them. CDR1 and CDR2 (LNHDA, SQIVND) derive from the germline V gene (reference sequence). The CDR3 covers 15 residues, taking in both the cysteine and the phenylalanine. CDR3 DNA is the only sequence kept; it has 45 bases, read in frame from the first base. The TCR originated in a woman between 40 and 55 years old with HIV. The rearrangement joined TRBV19 to TRBJ1-5; no D segment can be confidently identified. The sequenced sample was unsorted PBMCs, obtained 1.2 years after starting antiretroviral therapy. The sequenced DNA is TGTGCCAGTAGTATAGCCAGAGTTAGCAATCAGCCCCAGCATTTT. Its translation is CASSIARVSNQPQHF.